This TCR beta chain stems from a study of cytomegalovirus exposure and HLA in healthy donors. This CDR3 region has 15 residues. CDR1 and CDR2 from the germline V gene are MGHRA and YSYEKL. V shed 0 bases and J shed 1 base, with 9 bases lying between them. This clone was seen a handful of times. PCR primers comprised 60 Vbeta and 13 Jbeta primers. Method: immunoSEQ multiplex PCR; TCRdb's copy keeps in-frame clones and lacks some. The data contain 100,000 to 150,000 clones, 60% to 85% of them seen just once; the ten biggest clones take up 2.7%. The TCR originated in a middle-aged woman in good health and CMV-seropositive. V usage is TRBV4-1 and J usage is TRBJ1-1, with a tentative D call TRBD1 (5 bases). The sample consisted of PBMCs. The DNA of the CDR3 is TGCGCCAGCAGCCAAGAGGCGGGGACGAACACTGAAGCTTTCTTT. Translated: CASSQEAGTNTEAFF.